This TCR beta chain was documented in a study of vaccination effects on CD4 cells after COVID-19. Looking at the study overall: Pools of viral peptides were used by the ViraFEST assay to expand antigen-specific CD4+ T cells ahead of sequencing. A median of 72 days separated the second dose and sampling.

Within the sample, this clone is medium-sized. The target antigen is unknown. Assay: immunoSEQ multiplex PCR; the TCRdb copy retains only in-frame clones and omits some. This table has fewer than 55,000 clones, about 70% appearing once. Findings and limits, study-wide: Substantial clonal contraction characterized both infection- and vaccine-induced clones late after vaccination.

V lost 4 bases and J lost 1, with 8 bases in between. In germline, CDR1 is SNHLY, CDR2 FYNNEI. The CDR3 runs 14 residues. CD4+ T cell isolation took place after nine to eleven days of culture. It was two doses of either the BNT162b2 or mRNA-1273 vaccine that participants received. Sequenced here: CD4+ T cells from PBMCs cultured without peptide, sampled after COVID-19 vaccination. The receptor comes from a human donor who received a COVID-19 vaccine. The chain is built from TRBV2 and TRBJ2-1; D is unclear. CDR3 bases: TGTGCCAGCAGTGCCACCAGGTCCTACAATGAGCAGTTCTTC. This sequence encodes CASSATRSYNEQFF. The whole variable domain, filled in from reference TRBV2 and TRBJ2-1, reads EPEVTQTPSHQVTQMGQEVILRCVPISNHLYFYWYRQILGQKVEFLVSFYNNEISEKSEIFDDQFSVERPDGSNFTLKIRSTKLEDSAMYFCASSATRSYNEQFFGPGTRLTVL.